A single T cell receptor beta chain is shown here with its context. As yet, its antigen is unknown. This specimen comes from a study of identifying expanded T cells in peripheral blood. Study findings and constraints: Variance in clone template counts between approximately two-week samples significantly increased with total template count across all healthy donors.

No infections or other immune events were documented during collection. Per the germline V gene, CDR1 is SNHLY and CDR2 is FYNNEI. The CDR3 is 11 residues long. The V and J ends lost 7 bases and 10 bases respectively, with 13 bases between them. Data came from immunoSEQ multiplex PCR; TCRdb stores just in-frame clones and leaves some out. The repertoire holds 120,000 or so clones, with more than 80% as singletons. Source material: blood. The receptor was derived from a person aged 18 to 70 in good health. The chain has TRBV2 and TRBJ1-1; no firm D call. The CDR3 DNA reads TGTGCCAGCACCCCGACCCGGGGAGCTTTCTTT. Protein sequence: CASTPTRGAFF.